Following are 20 T cell receptor beta chains from one sample sequenced in a study of blood T cell repertoires in COVID-19. The repertoire was sequenced with immunoSEQ multiplex PCR; TCRdb's copy has only in-frame clones and lacks some. The sample shows 91,000 or so clones, around 84% of them seen only once. Sample: peripheral blood. Receptors originate from a woman aged 55 to 70 in a cohort sampled during active or convalescent COVID-19.

This chain uses TRBV2 with TRBJ1-5; TRBD1 matches at 7 bases. V was clipped by 4 bases and J by 6 bases; unmatched bases: 9. The CDR3 contains 15 residues. Germline V gene sequence: CDR1 SNHLY, CDR2 FYNNEI. In nucleotides, the CDR3 is TGTGCCAGCAGTGGGACAGGACGCGGAGCTCAGCCCCAGCATTTT. Residues: CASSGTGRGAQPQHF. The full variable domain, with the rest looked up from reference TRBV2 and TRBJ1-5, is EPEVTQTPSHQVTQMGQEVILRCVPISNHLYFYWYRQILGQKVEFLVSFYNNEISEKSEIFDDQFSVERPDGSNFTLKIRSTKLEDSAMYFCASSGTGRGAQPQHFGDGTRLSIL.

A few counts support this clone. DNA for the CDR3: TGTGCCAGCAGCTTAGCACCTACGGGGTATGGCTACACCTTC. Protein product: CASSLAPTGYGYTF. The genes are TRBV7-2 and TRBJ1-2, with unresolved D. CDR1 SGHTA and CDR2 FQGNSA come from the germline V gene. The CDR3 sequence is 14 residues long. Trimming took off 0 bases at V and 5 bases at J, with 10 bases between the two ends.

This clone has just one count. This CDR3 is CASRGGTAEDTQYF. The CDR3 DNA reads TGTGCCAGCAGGGGGGGGACTGCGGAAGATACGCAGTATTTT. The chain joins TRBV6-5 to TRBJ2-3, with 7 bases lining up with TRBD2. Looked up from germline, CDR1 is MNHEY and CDR2 is SVGAGI. The CDR3 is 14 residues long. The V and J ends lost 6 bases and 5 bases, in that order; junction bases with no gene match: 8.

The V call is TRBV18, the J call TRBJ1-1; D gene unclear. This CDR3 spans 14 amino acids. V was pared by 6 bases and J by 0 bases, with 11 bases between. Germline V CDR1 and CDR2: KGHSH, LQKENI. The CDR3 DNA is TGTGCCAGCTCCATGCTCGGGTTGAACACTGAAGCTTTCTTT. Amino acids: CASSMLGLNTEAFF.

The chain uses TRBV3-1 (or the pseudogene TRBV3-2) and TRBJ1-1, with 8 positions matching TRBD1. Germline values: CDR1 LGHDT, CDR2 YNNKEL (reference sequence). The junction had 3 bases not matched to a gene; V was cut back by 1 base and J by 5 bases. This CDR3 is 14 amino acids long. The CDR3 bases are TGTGCCAGCAGCCAAGGACAGGGGAGGACTGAAGCTTTCTTT. It codes for CASSQGQGRTEAFF.

This clone has a handful of counts. The gene calls are TRBV19 and TRBJ2-7; D not resolved. V gave up 4 bases and J gave up 6 bases, with 13 bases separating them. The CDR3 totals 13 residues. Germline lookup yields CDR1 LNHDA and CDR2 SQIVND (reference sequence). CDR3 sequence (DNA): TGTGCCAGTAGTAGGATCGAAGGCGGCGAGCAGTACTTC. Its translation: CASSRIEGGEQYF.

This clone was counted once. The chain is built from TRBV28 and TRBJ1-3; D might be TRBD1 (6 bases). CDR3 length: 13 amino acids. The V gene lost 6 bases and the J gene lost 5 bases, with 11 bases spanning the gap. From germline, CDR1 is MDHEN and CDR2 SYDVKM. Here the CDR3 DNA reads TGTGCCAGCAGGCAACAGGGTAGAAACACCATATATTTT. This gives the protein CASRQQGRNTIYF. The full variable domain, in which reference TRBV28 and TRBJ1-3 provide the parts outside the CDR3, is DVKVTQSSRYLVKRTGEKVFLECVQDMDHENMFWYRQDPGLGLRLIYFSYDVKMKEKGDIPEGYSVSREKKERFSLILESASTNQTSMYLCASRQQGRNTIYFGEGSWLTVV.

The chain joins TRBV11-3 to TRBJ1-1; perhaps TRBD1 as D (6 bases). Germline CDR1 SGHNT, CDR2 YENEEA. Trimming pared 5 bases from V and 5 bases from J, leaving 12 bases between. This CDR3 has 13 amino acids. The CDR3 sequence: CASSREQGTEAFF. CDR3 DNA sequence: TGTGCCAGCAGCCGAGAGCAGGGGACTGAAGCTTTCTTT.

V is TRBV7-9 and J is TRBJ2-7, with a possible D match to TRBD1 (5 bases). This CDR3 has 12 residues. V lost 5 bases and J 10 bases, leaving 15 bases between the germline ends. The V gene's germline CDR1 is SEHNR and CDR2 FQNEAQ (reference sequence). The CDR3 sequence: CASSPDRAQQYF. The CDR3 DNA is TGTGCCAGCAGCCCCGACAGAGCTCAACAGTACTTC.

The rearrangement links TRBV5-1 to TRBJ2-3, with 9 bases fitting TRBD1. The CDR3 is made up of 15 amino acids. Germline-derived CDR1 and CDR2 are SGHRS and YFSETQ. V shed 4 bases, J shed 6 bases, and the junction held 9 bases outside the gene matches. The CDR3 spells CASSLGQGRGDTQYF. DNA for the CDR3: TGCGCCAGCAGCCTCGGACAGGGGCGGGGGGATACGCAGTATTTT.

The V call is TRBV18, the J call TRBJ2-1; TRBD2 is a possible D gene (9 bases). Per germline, CDR1 KGHSH and CDR2 LQKENI. The CDR3 consists of 18 residues. The V and J ends lost 4 bases and 10 bases respectively, with 29 bases between them. The chain's CDR3 is CASSLLAGGAGTSSEQFF. CDR3 DNA sequence: TGTGCCAGCTCACTCCTAGCAGGGGGCGCCGGGACTAGCTCGGAGCAGTTCTTC. Looking up the rest from reference TRBV18 and TRBJ2-1 gives the full variable domain: NAGVMQNPRHLVRRRGQEARLRCSPMKGHSHVYWYRQLPEEGLKFMVYLQKENIIDESGMPKERFSAEFPKEGPSILRIQQVVRGDSAAYFCASSLLAGGAGTSSEQFFGPGTRLTVL.

The CDR3 loop reads CASSPDRDHGYTF. CDR3 in DNA: TGTGCCAGCAGCCCCGACAGGGACCATGGCTACACCTTC. V is TRBV2 and J is TRBJ1-2; 7 bases fit TRBD1. This CDR3 spans 13 amino acids. Germline CDR1 SNHLY, CDR2 FYNNEI. With 6 bases clipped from V and 6 bases from J, the junction kept 7 bases outside the gene matches.

This chain connects TRBV30 to TRBJ1-1; D remains unclear. CDR1 is GTSNPN, CDR2 SVGIG, per germline (reference sequence). V was shortened by 6 bases and J by 1 base, with 15 bases between the two germline ends. This CDR3 has 14 residues. CDR3 bases: TGTGCCTGCCTCCCGATAGGAGGGAACACTGAAGCTTTCTTT. It codes for CACLPIGGNTEAFF.

V gene TRBV7-8 combines with J gene TRBJ1-6; D is uncertain. The CDR3 covers 12 residues. The germline V gene encodes CDR1 SGHVS and CDR2 FQNEAQ. V lost 6 bases to trimming and J lost 9 bases, with 9 bases between them. CDR3 amino acids: CASSPRSSPLHF. CDR3 bases: TGTGCCAGCAGTCCCCGGAGTTCACCCCTCCACTTT.

The rearrangement uses TRBV2 and TRBJ1-2; the match to TRBD1 covers 9 bases. Germline V gives CDR1 SNHLY, CDR2 FYNNEI. The trim removed 6 bases at V and 4 bases at J, leaving 6 bases unmatched. CDR3 length: 14 amino acids. As DNA, the CDR3 is TGTGCCAGCAGCCGGACAGGGGAGGCCTATGGCTACACCTTC. Protein: CASSRTGEAYGYTF. Full variable domain (rest looked up from reference TRBV2 and TRBJ1-2): EPEVTQTPSHQVTQMGQEVILRCVPISNHLYFYWYRQILGQKVEFLVSFYNNEISEKSEIFDDQFSVERPDGSNFTLKIRSTKLEDSAMYFCASSRTGEAYGYTFGSGTRLTVV.

The V call is TRBV27, the J call TRBJ1-1; possible D gene TRBD1, 6 bases. This CDR3 spans 14 amino acids. V dropped 7 bases and J dropped 0 bases, with 12 bases sitting between them. The germline V gene has CDR1 MNHEY and CDR2 SMNVEV (reference sequence). The CDR3 sequence is CASNLDRLNTEAFF. The CDR3 nucleotides read TGTGCCAGCAACCTCGACAGGCTGAACACTGAAGCTTTCTTT.

The chain recombines TRBV7-2 with TRBJ1-6, with D uncertain. The CDR3 spans 13 residues. Germline-derived CDR1 and CDR2 are SGHTA and FQGNSA. Trimming pared 6 bases from V and 8 bases from J, leaving 11 bases between. CDR3 coding DNA: TGTGCCAGCAGTTTCATCACAGATTCACCCCTCCACTTT. This sequence encodes CASSFITDSPLHF.

The chain is built from TRBV2 and TRBJ1-5; 7 bases align to TRBD1. From germline, CDR1 is SNHLY and CDR2 FYNNEI. V was pared by 3 bases and J by 2 bases, with 4 bases of the junction left unmatched. This CDR3 spans 15 amino acids. The DNA of the CDR3 is TGTGCCAGCAGTGAGATAACAGGGGGCAATCAGCCCCAGCATTTT. Protein sequence: CASSEITGGNQPQHF.

The V gene is TRBV28, the J gene TRBJ1-1; 10 nucleotides agree with TRBD1. The J segment lost 0 bases and the V segment lost 3 bases, leaving 1 base of the junction unmatched. The CDR3 consists of 15 residues. Germline V gene data show CDR1 as MDHEN and CDR2 as SYDVKM. CDR3 DNA sequence: TGTGCCAGCAGTTTGACAGGGGGCATGAACACTGAAGCTTTCTTT. It codes for CASSLTGGMNTEAFF.

V gene TRBV5-4 combines with J gene TRBJ1-2; TRBD1 matches at 11 bases. Germline values: CDR1 SGHNT, CDR2 YYREEE (reference sequence). V gave up 2 bases and J gave up 7 bases; unmatched junction bases: 7. The CDR3 consists of 15 residues. The CDR3 nucleotides are TGTGCCAGCAGCTTAACGGACAGGGGGCTCGGTGGCTACACCTTC. Its translation is CASSLTDRGLGGYTF. Combining the CDR3 with reference TRBV5-4 and TRBJ1-2 gives the whole variable domain ETGVTQSPTHLIKTRGQQVTLRCSSQSGHNTVSWYQQALGQGPQFIFQYYREEENGRGNFPPRFSGLQFPNYSSELNVNALELDDSALYLCASSLTDRGLGGYTFGSGTRLTVV.